The subject of this entry is one T cell receptor beta chain. The antigen remains unidentified. In germline, CDR1 is MNHEY, CDR2 SVGEGT. CDR3 length equals 17 residues. V lost 6 bases to trimming and J lost 3 bases; unmatched junction nucleotides: 6. This sample stems from a study of T cell repertoires in cytomegalovirus infection. About the research overall: Both CMV infection and a matching HLA type were indicated by public TCR beta signatures. Study results and limitations: Summed public TCR beta family frequency identified CMV carriers bearing the relevant HLA. CMV-specific HLA-C-restricted TCR beta clonotypes dominated the ex vivo response.

TCRdb independently ran MiXCR on the reads; one entry per CDR3 protein. The sample records roughly 280,000 distinct CDR3 sequences, roughly 15% being singletons. The chain carries TRBV6-2 or TRBV6-3 and TRBJ2-3; TRBD2 aligns across 16 bases. The origin of this receptor is a human donor in good health (CMV status not recorded). Some clones in this sample may be carry-over from other donors' samples. The sequenced material came from PBMCs. The CDR3 DNA is TGTGCCAGCAGACCGGGACTAGCGGGAGGGCAGACAGATACGCAGTATTTT. As protein: CASRPGLAGGQTDTQYF.